The 8 T cell receptor beta chains in this list originate from one sample, sequenced in a study of blood T cell repertoires in COVID-19. Clones were sequenced by immunoSEQ multiplex PCR, and TCRdb holds only the in-frame ones, with some missing. The data contain about 120,000 clones, roughly 78% of them singletons. The sequenced sample was peripheral blood. The receptor source for this set is a man aged 60-69 years with active or convalescent COVID-19.

V gene TRBV7-9 combines with J gene TRBJ1-6; D is possibly TRBD1 (6 bases). V was shortened by 0 bases and J by 7 bases, with 10 bases between the two germline ends. Germline V CDR1 and CDR2: SEHNR, FQNEAQ (reference sequence). CDR3 length: 15 residues. This CDR3 reads CASSLARRGNSPLHF. The CDR3 nucleotides read TGTGCCAGCAGCTTAGCGCGCAGGGGCAATTCACCCCTCCACTTT.

This clone was seen only a few times. V is TRBV10-3 and J is TRBJ1-4; no firm D call. V lost 6 bases and J lost 6, with 11 bases in between. The CDR3 spans 13 residues. CDR1 and CDR2 from the germline V gene are ENHRY and SYGVKD. The CDR3 is CAIRGRADEKLFF. The CDR3 DNA sequence: TGTGCCATCAGGGGGAGGGCGGATGAAAAACTGTTTTTT.

This clone was found many times. The chain is built from TRBV24-1 and TRBJ2-3; D may be TRBD1 (6 bases). The CDR3 totals 13 residues. Trimming left V 7 bases short and J 4 bases short, with 11 bases between. In germline, CDR1 is KGHDR, CDR2 SFDVKD. The CDR3 here is CATSRTDSDTQYF. The CDR3 region has the DNA TGTGCCACCAGCCGGACAGACTCAGATACGCAGTATTTT.

This clone was found a few times. The chain carries TRBV6-6 and TRBJ1-5, with TRBD1 identical over 8 bases. V shed 7 bases, J shed 8 bases, and the junction held 4 bases outside the gene matches. This CDR3 is 12 amino acids long. Germline V gives CDR1 MNHNY, CDR2 SVGAGI (reference sequence). CDR3 DNA: TGTGCCAGCACAGGGGGCATAGAGCCCCAGCATTTT. Its protein product is CASTGGIEPQHF.

This clone showed up just a few times. The V and J genes are TRBV28 and TRBJ2-1; D is unresolved. The CDR3 length is 12 residues. CDR1 is MDHEN and CDR2 is SYDVKM in the germline V gene. Trimming removed 5 bases from V and 4 bases from J, with 6 bases in between. This chain's CDR3 is CASSVNYNEQFF. The CDR3 DNA reads as TGTGCCAGCAGTGTAAATTACAATGAGCAGTTCTTC. Full variable domain (rest looked up from reference TRBV28 and TRBJ2-1): DVKVTQSSRYLVKRTGEKVFLECVQDMDHENMFWYRQDPGLGLRLIYFSYDVKMKEKGDIPEGYSVSREKKERFSLILESASTNQTSMYLCASSVNYNEQFFGPGTRLTVL.

V usage is TRBV2 and J usage is TRBJ2-7, with 11 positions matching TRBD2. Germline V CDR1 and CDR2: SNHLY, FYNNEI. The trim removed 6 bases at V and 2 bases at J, leaving 6 bases unmatched. The CDR3 runs to 15 residues. Here the CDR3 DNA reads TGTGCCAGCAGGACCGGGACTAGCGGCACCTACGAGCAGTACTTC. Amino acids: CASRTGTSGTYEQYF. Combining the CDR3 with reference TRBV2 and TRBJ2-7 gives the whole variable domain EPEVTQTPSHQVTQMGQEVILRCVPISNHLYFYWYRQILGQKVEFLVSFYNNEISEKSEIFDDQFSVERPDGSNFTLKIRSTKLEDSAMYFCASRTGTSGTYEQYFGPGTRLTVT.

This clone was observed once. The CDR3 DNA is TGTGCCAGCAGCACGACAGGGCAGCCCCAGCATTTT. This translates into CASSTTGQPQHF. V and J are TRBV9 and TRBJ1-5; 7 nucleotides agree with TRBD1. This CDR3 has 12 amino acids. Germline V gene data show CDR1 as SGDLS and CDR2 as YYNGEE. V lost 4 bases and J lost 7; bases outside the gene matches: 2.

The chain has TRBV6-1 and TRBJ2-7; D gene uncertain. With 3 bases removed from V and 2 bases from J, the gap between germline ends came to 14 bases. The CDR3 has 15 residues. Germline V lookup: CDR1 MNHNS, CDR2 SASEGT. The DNA for the CDR3 is TGTGCCAGCAGTGAGCAGGTTTTGGGCCCCTACGAGCAGTACTTC. Its translation: CASSEQVLGPYEQYF.